This T cell receptor (beta chain) was sequenced in a study of CD8+CD57+ T cells in acquired aplastic anemia. Study overall: DNA recovered from sorted CD4+ and CD8+ cells had a mean of approximately 3 ug.

Researchers used genomic DNA as the template to profile TCR beta VDJ and CDR3. TCRdb reanalysed the reads using MiXCR and keeps one entry per CDR3 protein. The sample contains hundreds of thousands of distinct CDR3 sequences, approximately 70% of which appear only once. This CDR3 comprises 11 residues. The V end lost 5 bases, the J end lost 2 bases, and 7 bases lay between the germline ends. The germline V gene has CDR1 DFQATT and CDR2 SNEGSKA (reference sequence). The receptor was derived from a human donor in good health, serving as a control. The chain employs TRBV20-1 and TRBJ2-7; no clear D. The sample consisted of sorted CD4+, CD8+, or CD8+CD57+ T cells (not recorded which) from PBMCs. This chain's CDR3 is CSAQVAYEQYF. As DNA, the CDR3 is TGCAGTGCTCAGGTTGCCTACGAGCAGTACTTC.